The rows below give T cell receptor beta chains drawn from one sample of a study of T-cell reconstitution after alpha-beta-depleted transplantation in children. MiXCR was run by TCRdb on the PCR reads, yielding one entry per CDR3 protein. The table has approximately 83,000 distinct CDR3 sequences, 9.5% to 15% seen once. The sample was PBMCs from the stem cell graft donor, taken from the stem cell graft. The receptor set was obtained from a human donor who donated a stem cell graft to a child with inherited bone marrow failure. Both conserved end residues are part of each CDR3. The D gene is left open where the match is weak. Clone sizes are given selectively: once, few, many, or a class where the clone is expanded.

d_gene	v_gene	abundance	j_gene	CDR3nt	CDR3aa
TRBD1	TRBV20-1	NA	TRBJ1-1	TGCTGTGCTAGAGATCCCTCCCGGGGACAGGGGGTGAACACTGAAGCTTTCTTT	CCARDPSRGQGVNTEAFF
TRBD1	TRBV5-1	many	TRBJ2-1	TGCGCCAGCAGCTTAGGACAGGGCTGGGAGCAGTTCTTC	CASSLGQGWEQFF
TRBD1	TRBV28	many	TRBJ2-7	TGTGCCAGCAGTTTAACCGACAGGGCATCCTACGAGCAGTACTTC	CASSLTDRASYEQYF
NA	TRBV4-3	many	TRBJ1-4	TGCGCCAGCAGCCAAGATTTCGGACGGGGGGAAAAACTGTTTTTT	CASSQDFGRGEKLFF
NA	TRBV11-1	once	TRBJ2-1	TGTGCCAGCAGCTCTACCGACGGGAGAAATGAGCAGTTCTTC	CASSSTDGRNEQFF
TRBD1	TRBV7-2	many	TRBJ2-7	TGTGCCAGCAGCCTACGGGACAGGTTGTACTACGAGCAGTACTTC	CASSLRDRLYYEQYF
NA	TRBV12-5	NA	TRBJ1-2	TGTGCTAGTGGTTTGACCTTCGGACGGGAGATGTCTTATGGCTACACCTTC	CASGLTFGREMSYGYTF
TRBD1	TRBV9	once	TRBJ1-5	TGTGCCAGCAGCGAGGGGACAGGGGGCGCAGGTCAGCCCCAGCATTTT	CASSEGTGGAGQPQHF
TRBD2	TRBV4-2	many	TRBJ2-1	TGTGCCAGCAGCCAAGAAGGGACTACCTACAATGAGCAGTTCTTC	CASSQEGTTYNEQFF
TRBD2	TRBV5-1	many	TRBJ2-3	TGCGCCAGCAGCTTGGGTGGGACTAGCGGAGCTAGAAGCACAGATACGCAGTATTTT	CASSLGGTSGARSTDTQYF
TRBD1	TRBV5-1	many	TRBJ2-7	TGCGCCAGCAGCTTGGCCGGCAGGGGGTACGAGCAGTACTTC	CASSLAGRGYEQYF
NA	TRBV7-2	many	TRBJ2-7	TGTGCCAGCAGCTCTGCAGGGATACCGTACTTC	CASSSAGIPYF
NA	TRBV24-1	many	TRBJ1-4	TGTGCCACCAGTGATACGACTACTAGCGGAAGGGGGTATGAAAAACTGTTTTTT	CATSDTTTSGRGYEKLFF
NA	TRBV12-3/TRBV12-4	many	TRBJ2-1	TGTGCCAGCAGTTCCCCAGACACCCCTTCCTACAATGAGCAGTTCTTC	CASSSPDTPSYNEQFF
TRBD1	TRBV27	NA	TRBJ2-7	TGTGCCAGCAGTTTAAAGGACAGGGGCGACGAGCAGTACTTC	CASSLKDRGDEQYF
TRBD1	TRBV4-3	many	TRBJ2-6	TGCGCCAGCAGCCAAGACTACAGGGGGAGTGCTGGGGCCAACGTCCTGACTTTC	CASSQDYRGSAGANVLTF
NA	TRBV19	many	TRBJ2-7	TGTGCCAGTAGTATAGCCGGCGGGACCTACGAGCAGTACTTC	CASSIAGGTYEQYF
TRBD2	TRBV27	many	TRBJ2-5	TGTGCCAGCAGTTCCTCAGCGGGAGAGATGCAAGAGACCCAGTACTTC	CASSSSAGEMQETQYF
TRBD2	TRBV5-1	many	TRBJ2-1	TGCGCCAGCAGCTTGAACAGCGGGAGCTCCTACAATGAGCAGTTCTTC	CASSLNSGSSYNEQFF
NA	TRBV20-1	few	TRBJ2-6	TGCAGTGCTAGAGATCGCACGGCTGGGGCCAACGTCCTGACTTTC	CSARDRTAGANVLTF
TRBD2	TRBV28	many	TRBJ2-5	TGTGCCAGCAGTTTGTGGACTAGCGCCCAAGAGACCCAGTACTTC	CASSLWTSAQETQYF
NA	TRBV5-5	NA	TRBJ1-1	TGTGCCAGCAGCTTATGGGGCGGGGGTGAAGCTTTCTTT	CASSLWGGGEAFF
TRBD1	TRBV24-1	many	TRBJ2-3	TGTGCCACCAGTGATCCCGGACAGGCCCCCGCAGATACGCAGTATTTT	CATSDPGQAPADTQYF
NA	TRBV5-6	NA	TRBJ1-1	TGTGCCAGCAGCTTTCTGACCTCGAGAACAGTAGAAGCTTTCTTT	CASSFLTSRTVEAFF
NA	TRBV4-2	few	TRBJ1-5	TGTGCCAGCAGCCAAGATACGAATCAGCCCCAGCATTTT	CASSQDTNQPQHF
NA	TRBV5-1	many	TRBJ2-1	TGCGCCAGCAGCTCCGACAGGTTGAGGGAGCAGTTCTTC	CASSSDRLREQFF
TRBD1	TRBV7-6	many	TRBJ2-6	TGTGCCAGCAGCCCGGGACAGGGACACGTCCTGACTTTC	CASSPGQGHVLTF
NA	TRBV7-2	NA	TRBJ2-5	TGTGCCAGCAGCTCGAGAGGGCAGGACTATGAGACCCAGTACTTC	CASSSRGQDYETQYF
NA	TRBV7-2	many	TRBJ2-1	TGTGCCAGCAGCTTAGCGGCGACTAGGCCCCCCCAGTTCTTC	CASSLAATRPPQFF
NA	TRBV6-1	many	TRBJ2-4	TGTGCCAGTAGGAGGACGGTTATCGTTATGGCCAAAAACATTCAGTACTTC	CASRRTVIVMAKNIQYF
TRBD1	TRBV7-2	many	TRBJ1-2	TGTGCCAGCAGCTATGACAGGGCTGGGGACTATGGCTACACCTTC	CASSYDRAGDYGYTF
TRBD1	TRBV5-1	many	TRBJ2-7	TGCGCCAGCAGCCCCCACGGGACAGGTGGGAGTTCCGAGCAGTACTTC	CASSPHGTGGSSEQYF
NA	TRBV7-3	NA	TRBJ2-7	TGTGCCAGCAGCTTATACCCAGACTACGAGCAGTACTTC	CASSLYPDYEQYF
NA	TRBV7-2	few	TRBJ1-1	TGTGCCAGCAGCCCTCCATGGGTGACTGAAGCTTTCTTT	CASSPPWVTEAFF
NA	TRBV20-1	many	TRBJ1-2	TGCAGTGCTAGCCGGGCAGTGGGCTATGGCTACACCTTC	CSASRAVGYGYTF
NA	TRBV24-1	NA	TRBJ2-5	TGTGCCACCAGTGAGCAGGAACAGGGTGAGACCCAGTACTTC	CATSEQEQGETQYF
NA	TRBV6-2/TRBV6-3	few	TRBJ2-7	TGTGCCAGCAGTTACTGGAACTTCGAGCAGTACTTC	CASSYWNFEQYF
TRBD1	TRBV6-5	many	TRBJ2-7	TGTGCCAGCAGTTACGGGACAGGGGCTAGCGAGCAGTACTTC	CASSYGTGASEQYF
TRBD1	TRBV4-3	many	TRBJ1-6	TGCGCCAGCAGTCCTGGCCAAAACCGGGACAGGGGCACTGGATCACCCCTCCACTTT	CASSPGQNRDRGTGSPLHF